The clone carrying this T cell receptor (beta chain) came up once. Each of the donors had roughly 9.1 milliliters of peripheral blood drawn into EDTA-treated Vacutainer tubes. The sample originates from a study of blood T cells in healthy people across ages. With a J-beta primer mix and a sample-barcoded 5' primer, a second PCR ran 7 to 11 cycles. TCRdb ran MiXCR on the 5' RACE reads and lists one entry per CDR3 protein. Of about 1 million distinct CDR3 sequences listed, under 45% are singletons. V was cut by 4 bases and J by 0 bases, with 15 bases left in between. This CDR3 is 16 amino acids long. Germline V gene data show CDR1 as SNHLY and CDR2 as FYNNEI.

Sequenced material: blood. The V gene is TRBV2, the J gene TRBJ1-2, with a weak D call TRBD1 (5 bases). The receptor's source is an older woman in good health. The CDR3 region has the DNA TGTGCCAGCAGTGTTGCGGGGGGAAGGGCTAACTATGGCTACACCTTC. Protein sequence: CASSVAGGRANYGYTF.